The rows below give T cell receptor beta chains drawn from one sample of a study of OX40 agonist ivuxolimab in advanced cancers. Some clones are missing from TCRdb's copy, which holds only in-frame ones; the method was immunoSEQ multiplex PCR. Of around 60,000 clones listed, around nine tenths are singletons. Sequences were derived from CD4+ or CD8+ T cells sorted from blood, sampled in a trial of the OX40 agonist ivuxolimab. These receptors came from an adult with an advanced solid tumor such as melanoma, head and neck, liver or kidney cancer. The CDR3 runs from the conserved cysteine through the conserved F or W. Part of the rows lack a size; the others show once, few, many or a class for expanded clones.

V: TRBV19
size: NA
J: TRBJ2-7
CDR3: CASSHGQLFSEQYF

V: TRBV19
size: NA
J: TRBJ1-5
CDR3: CASSAGSWGQPQHF

V: TRBV10-3
size: NA
J: TRBJ2-1
CDR3: CAISEGLYNEQFF

V: TRBV19
size: once
J: TRBJ2-1
CDR3: CASSILSVSYNEQFF

V: TRBV19
size: NA
J: TRBJ2-1
CDR3: CASSTGFSSYNEQFF

V: TRBV6-5
size: NA
J: TRBJ2-1
CDR3: CASSTSGSAEQFF

V: TRBV9
size: NA
J: TRBJ2-2
CDR3: CASSVSPTSGSPGELFF

V: TRBV4-1
size: NA
J: TRBJ2-6
CDR3: CASSQEEGGGPGANVLTF

V: TRBV27
size: NA
J: TRBJ2-1
CDR3: CASSPRDEWWIDEQFF

V: TRBV4-1
size: once
J: TRBJ2-7
CDR3: CASSHGTGTISEQYF

V: TRBV7-2
size: NA
J: TRBJ2-3
CDR3: CASSPGGLAVGDTQYF

V: TRBV2
size: NA
J: TRBJ1-5
CDR3: CASSDRLGEPQHF

V: TRBV6-6
size: NA
J: TRBJ2-1
CDR3: CASSFRDHYNEQFF

V: TRBV7-9
size: NA
J: TRBJ2-7
CDR3: CASSLVGPLYEQYF

V: TRBV19
size: NA
J: TRBJ2-7
CDR3: CASSQLSISLNEQYF

V: TRBV5-1
size: NA
J: TRBJ1-4
CDR3: CASSLERATTNEKLFF

V: TRBV5-8
size: NA
J: TRBJ2-7
CDR3: CASTLEGFSYEQYF

V: TRBV28
size: NA
J: TRBJ1-5
CDR3: CASSLMGGSRQPQHF

V: TRBV6-5
size: NA
J: TRBJ2-7
CDR3: CASSRDSYEQYF

V: TRBV5-6
size: NA
J: TRBJ2-3
CDR3: CASSLRDRERGTQYF

V: TRBV5-4
size: NA
J: TRBJ2-5
CDR3: CASSLVSSGRGETQYF

V: TRBV6-4
size: NA
J: TRBJ2-5
CDR3: CASSDSNTKETQYF

V: TRBV5-1
size: NA
J: TRBJ2-1
CDR3: CASSLDPSGLTYNEQFF

V: TRBV18
size: NA
J: TRBJ2-1
CDR3: CASSGLAGEVYNEQFF

V: TRBV7-6
size: NA
J: TRBJ1-4
CDR3: CASSLAGGGATNEKLFF

V: TRBV6-5
size: NA
J: TRBJ2-1
CDR3: CASRLAGGNEQFF

V: TRBV7-6
size: NA
J: TRBJ2-1
CDR3: CASSLTPGLASEQFF

V: TRBV4-1
size: NA
J: TRBJ1-1
CDR3: CASSPTGTDTEAFF

V: TRBV7-6
size: NA
J: TRBJ2-3
CDR3: CASSLSSGSTDTQYF

V: TRBV4-1
size: NA
J: TRBJ2-3
CDR3: CASSQGKGLAGDDTQYF

V: TRBV27
size: NA
J: TRBJ2-1
CDR3: CASSPSGRHDDEQFF

V: TRBV30
size: NA
J: TRBJ2-1
CDR3: CAGSWAYNEQFF

V: TRBV7-9
size: few
J: TRBJ1-4
CDR3: CASKTGETEKLFF

V: TRBV6-1
size: NA
J: TRBJ2-1
CDR3: CASSEAGGVYNEQFF

V: TRBV7-2
size: NA
J: TRBJ2-7
CDR3: CASSFTLNEQYF

V: TRBV19
size: once
J: TRBJ2-1
CDR3: CASSIDRQGSPNEQFF

V: TRBV19
size: NA
J: TRBJ2-7
CDR3: CASSMVAGPYEQYF

V: TRBV19
size: NA
J: TRBJ2-7
CDR3: CASSIVHIGGYEQYF

V: TRBV2
size: NA
J: TRBJ1-5
CDR3: CASSEEVGQGGEPQHF

V: TRBV5-1
size: NA
J: TRBJ2-5
CDR3: CASSLGLFQETQYF

V: TRBV6-5
size: NA
J: TRBJ2-7
CDR3: CASRKMTSGSLEQYF

V: TRBV5-1
size: NA
J: TRBJ1-5
CDR3: CASSWTGNSNQPQHF

V: TRBV28
size: NA
J: TRBJ2-3
CDR3: CASSFNRGSTDTQYF